This T cell receptor beta chain was found in a study of blood T cell repertoires in COVID-19. Turning to the study itself: Specimens from acute and convalescent COVID-19 originated in the United States, Italy and Spain.

This CDR3 is built from 15 residues. CDR1 is LNHDA and CDR2 is SQIVND in the germline V gene (reference sequence). J was trimmed by 3 bases and V by 7 bases; bases with no gene match: 7. Using immunoSEQ multiplex PCR, the repertoire was profiled, and TCRdb retains in-frame clones only, with some absent. The repertoire holds 110,000 to 150,000 clones, with 80% to 90% as singletons. The chain is built from TRBV19 and TRBJ2-3; 10 bases fit TRBD2. The source of this sequence is a woman aged 55-69 years with active COVID-19. Sequencing input: peripheral blood. The CDR3 DNA is TGTGCCAGTACTTTAGCGGGAGGAAGAACAGATACGCAGTATTTT. Protein product: CASTLAGGRTDTQYF.